This T cell receptor (beta chain) was identified in a study of identical twins. CDR1 and CDR2 from the germline V gene are MNHEY and SMNVEV (reference sequence). The junction had 12 bases not matched to a gene; V was cut back by 0 bases and J by 2 bases. The CDR3 sequence is 19 residues long. Carrying unique molecular identifiers, the cDNA also gained a universal primer site through template switching. MiXCR was run by TCRdb on the 5' RACE reads, yielding one entry per CDR3 protein. The sample carries about 1.7 million distinct CDR3 sequences, under 35% recorded once. Overall study results and limits: Findings came from cross-sectional statistics, without long-term follow-up of donors. There was more out-of-frame TCR alpha sharing in monozygotic twins than models estimated. Invariant cells of the MAIT and iNKT types might have partly distorted the zero-insertion analyses.

Comment on this clonotype: Its target is not known.

The V gene is TRBV27, the J gene TRBJ2-4; 8 positions agree with TRBD2. Sequencing input: cord blood. The receptor was derived from a newborn girl in good health. The CDR3 DNA reads as TGTGCCAGCAGTTTATCGCGGGGGGCAGGAGTGACAACCAAAAACATTCAGTACTTC. Amino acid sequence: CASSLSRGAGVTTKNIQYF.